This note documents a single T cell receptor beta chain sequence. Methods used by the authors: Counts of nucleated cells, estimated from reference gene primer amplification, were obtained. Assay used: immunoSEQ multiplex PCR; TCRdb lists only in-frame clones, some missing. The V and J calls and clone size were taken over from that table, and D and trimming were inferred from the DNA. The table has around 220,000 clones, roughly 80% seen once. Looked up from germline, CDR1 is MNHNY and CDR2 is SVGAGI (reference sequence). The V and J ends lost 7 bases and 12 bases, in that order; junction bases with no gene match: 8. The CDR3 totals 13 residues. This entry is derived from a study of blood T cell repertoires in COVID-19. Study overall: T cells, B-cell-depleted T cells, or PBMCs provided the cDNA or gDNA that served as material.

Sequenced input: peripheral blood. The TCR comes from a woman in her 40s with active or convalescent COVID-19. The rearrangement uses TRBV6-6 and TRBJ1-6, with 8 nucleotides matching TRBD1. CDR3 region: CASTVGQGLPLHF. In DNA, the CDR3 is TGTGCCAGCACCGTCGGACAGGGCCTACCCCTCCACTTT.